A single sample gave rise to the 20 T cell receptor beta chains below, sequenced in a study of tissue T cells after allogeneic stem cell transplantation. As to time point: mouse harvest day 7 after allogeneic transplant. Each mouse received 10^7 T-cell-depleted marrow cells plus 10^6 splenic CD5+ T cells by tail vein. Some clones are missing from TCRdb's copy, which holds only in-frame ones; the method was immunoSEQ multiplex PCR. Here the sample spans almost 8,500 clones, under 55% being singletons. Sample: skin. Receptor source: a female BALB/c mouse given C57BL/6 T cells with graft-versus-host disease after an allogeneic hematopoietic cell transplant.

Turning to this clone: Gene and germline names: mouse. Sequencing ends 1 residue short of the CDR3 end; the germline J gene provides the rest. This chain uses TRBV14 with TRBJ2-7; possibly TRBD2 for D (6 bases). The V gene lost 5 bases and the J gene lost 4 bases, with 7 bases spanning the gap. CDR1 SGHDT and CDR2 FRDEAV come from the germline V gene. The CDR3 has 11 amino acids. The CDR3 DNA, read in part, is TGTGCCAGCAGACTGGGATATGAACAGTAC. This translates into CASRLGYEQY. The complete CDR3 reads CASRLGYEQYF.

A word on this clone: Gene names follow the mouse nomenclature. The CDR3 end lies 1 residue beyond the end of the read and is filled in from the germline J gene. V usage is TRBV15 and J usage is TRBJ2-5; D is perhaps TRBD1 or TRBD2 (5 bases each). Per germline, CDR1 SGHND and CDR2 FRSKSL. CDR3 size: 13 residues. V lost 6 bases and J lost 3, with 10 bases in between. CDR3 DNA (partial): TGTGCCAGCAGAGGCCGGGGGCAAGACACCCAGTAC. Translation gives CASRGRGQDTQY. The whole CDR3 reads CASRGRGQDTQYF.

This clone was detected only a few times. Genes and germline come from the mouse. The sequenced fragment ends 1 residue before the CDR3 boundary, so the rest is inferred from the germline J gene. Distinct nucleotide sequences in the sample also encode this CDR3. The rearrangement uses TRBV26 and TRBJ1-2; no definite D call. From germline, CDR1 is KGHPV and CDR2 FQNQEV (reference sequence). The germline V and J ends were trimmed by 2 bases and 0 bases, with 4 bases remaining between them. The CDR3 length is 13 residues. The CDR3 reads CASSLGTNSDYTF. The sequenced part of the CDR3 DNA is TGTGCCAGCAGTCTGGGGACAAACTCCGACTACACC. Supplemented by reference TRBV26 and TRBJ1-2, the full variable domain reads NSKVIQTPRYLVKGQGQKAKMRCIPEKGHPVVFWYQQNKNNEFKFLINFQNQEVLQQIDMTEKRFSAECPSNSPCSLEIQSSEAGDSALYLCASSLGTNSDYTFGSGTRLLVI.

This clone was counted a few times. Each gene name is a mouse one. Coverage ceases 1 residue before the CDR3 finishes, and the germline J gene fills in the end. This chain joins TRBV13-3 and TRBJ1-1, with D perhaps TRBD1 (6 bases). V lost 4 bases, J lost 0 bases, and 10 bases lay in between. The CDR3 contains 14 residues. Per germline, CDR1 NNHDY and CDR2 SYVADS. The sequenced part of the CDR3 DNA is TGTGCCAGCAGTCATCAGGGGACAAACACAGAAGTCTTC. This translates into CASSHQGTNTEVF. The full CDR3 reads CASSHQGTNTEVFF.

This clone was counted between two and nine times. Mouse germline and gene names are used. Read data end 1 residue before the CDR3 end; the end is taken from the germline J gene. Other nucleotide sequences from this sample produce the same CDR3. The chain joins TRBV26 to TRBJ2-5; D unclear. CDR3 length: 11 amino acids. The ends were cut back, 2 bases at V and 6 bases at J, with 3 bases in the middle. Germline-derived CDR1 and CDR2 are KGHPV and FQNQEV (reference sequence). The DNA read from the CDR3 is TGTGCCAGCAGTCTGCGGGACACCCAGTAC. This codes for CASSLRDTQY. The whole CDR3 reads CASSLRDTQYF.

Of note for this clone: Any gene name here is a mouse gene name. The read finishes 1 residue shy of the CDR3 end, and the germline J gene is used to complete it. This chain links TRBV26 with TRBJ2-2, with a weak D call TRBD1 (6 bases). This CDR3 comprises 16 residues. V was trimmed by 3 bases and J by 0 bases, leaving 11 bases between them. CDR1 is KGHPV, CDR2 FQNQEV, per germline (reference sequence). Here the CDR3 reads CASSLQGSANTGQLYF. The sequenced CDR3 bases are TGTGCCAGCAGTCTTCAGGGGTCAGCAAACACCGGGCAGCTCTAC. The variable domain in full, with the rest retrieved from reference TRBV26 and TRBJ2-2, is NSKVIQTPRYLVKGQGQKAKMRCIPEKGHPVVFWYQQNKNNEFKFLINFQNQEVLQQIDMTEKRFSAECPSNSPCSLEIQSSEAGDSALYLCASSLQGSANTGQLYFGEGSKLTVL.

This clone was observed a handful of times. Gene names denote mouse genes. The read falls 1 residue short of the CDR3 end, and the missing part is taken from the germline J gene. The chain has TRBV23 and TRBJ1-5. CDR1 KGHTA and CDR2 FQNQQP come from the germline V gene. This CDR3 has 12 residues. The sequenced CDR3 bases are TGCTCCAGCAGTCAAAACAACCAGGCTCCGCTT. Its translation is CSSSQNNQAPL. The whole CDR3 sequence reads CSSSQNNQAPLF. Full variable domain (remainder filled in from reference TRBV23 and TRBJ1-5): DAAVTQKPRYLIKMKGQEAEMKCIPEKGHTAVFWYQQKQSKELKFLIYFQNQQPLDQIDMVKERFSAVCPSSSLCSLGIRTCEAEDSALYLCSSSQNNQAPLFGEGTRLSVL.

As regards this clone: Mouse names are used for the genes. Sequencing ends 1 residue short of the CDR3 end; the germline J gene provides the rest. The chain has TRBV13-1 and TRBJ2-5; TRBD1 aligns across 7 bases. V gave up 5 bases and J gave up 1 base; unmatched junction bases: 1. The CDR3 runs to 13 residues. Looked up from germline, CDR1 is NSHNY and CDR2 is SYGAGN. The CDR3 loop reads CASRTGDQDTQYF. CDR3 DNA, as far as it was read: TGTGCCAGCAGAACAGGGGACCAAGACACCCAGTAC.

This clone has just a few counts. Genes and germline are mouse. The CDR3 protein is CASSPPQHSGNTLYF. The part of the CDR3 DNA that was read is TGTGCCAGCAGCCCCCCCCAGCATTCTGGAAATACGCTCTAT. The rearrangement links TRBV13-1 to TRBJ1-3; D ambiguous. Read sequence stops 1 residue before the CDR3 end, and the germline J gene provides the missing end. This CDR3 has 15 amino acids. Deletions cut 5 bases from V and 0 bases from J, with 12 bases between. Germline lookup yields CDR1 NSHNY and CDR2 SYGAGN.

With respect to this clone: The gene names given are mouse names. Sequencing ends 1 residue short of the CDR3 end; the germline J gene provides the rest. The chain employs TRBV26 and TRBJ1-2, with TRBD1 matching over 9 bases. J lost 2 bases, V lost 4 bases, and 5 bases had no gene match. The CDR3 extends over 15 amino acids. CDR1 KGHPV and CDR2 FQNQEV come from the germline V gene (reference sequence). Incomplete CDR3 DNA: TGTGCCAGCAGTCCTCCCGGGACAGGGAACTCCGACTACACC. The encoded protein is CASSPPGTGNSDYT. The entire CDR3 sequence reads CASSPPGTGNSDYTF.

This clone was seen only a few times. All gene names here are mouse names. The read falls 1 residue short of the CDR3 end, and the missing part is taken from the germline J gene. This chain connects TRBV3 to TRBJ2-7; 9 nucleotides align to TRBD2. The CDR3 has 15 residues. V lost 3 bases to trimming and J lost 0 bases; unmatched junction nucleotides: 3. Looked up from germline, CDR1 is SNHLY and CDR2 is FYNGKV (reference sequence). The CDR3 sequence: CASSFDWGSSYEQYF. Partial CDR3 DNA: TGTGCCAGCAGCTTCGACTGGGGGAGCTCCTATGAACAGTAC.

As regards this clone: The genes are named according to mouse. The read is 1 residue too short to cover the CDR3 end, so that end is filled in from the germline J gene. The rearrangement links TRBV1 to TRBJ2-7, with D perhaps TRBD2 (6 bases). Trimming shortened V by 0 bases and J by 2 bases, and 11 bases separated the two germline ends. The CDR3 consists of 15 residues. In germline, CDR1 is NSQYPW, CDR2 LRSPGD (reference sequence). CDR3 region: CTCSADWGRTYEQYF. The CDR3 DNA, read in part, is TGCACCTGCAGTGCAGACTGGGGTAGAACCTATGAACAGTAC.

This clone was found a few times. Genes here carry mouse names. Sequencing ends 1 residue short of the CDR3 end; the germline J gene provides the rest. V and J are TRBV13-2 and TRBJ2-7, with TRBD2 matching 7 bases. J gave up 6 bases and V 2 bases, and 2 bases lay outside the gene matches. The CDR3 totals 12 residues. The germline gives CDR1 NNHNN, CDR2 SYGAGS (reference sequence). The CDR3 loop is CASGDWGSEQYF. The DNA read from the CDR3 is TGTGCCAGCGGTGACTGGGGGAGTGAACAGTAC.

In regard to this clone: The genes are named according to mouse. Coverage ceases 1 residue before the CDR3 finishes, and the germline J gene fills in the end. This chain connects TRBV26 to TRBJ2-7; perhaps TRBD2 as D (6 bases). V was pared by 0 bases and J by 3 bases, with 9 bases between. This CDR3 is built from 14 residues. Germline CDR1 KGHPV, CDR2 FQNQEV (reference sequence). CDR3 sequence: CASSLSSGVYEQYF. The part of the CDR3 DNA that was read is TGTGCCAGCAGTCTGTCCTCTGGGGTCTATGAACAGTAC.

This clone was detected only a few times. The listed genes are named as in mouse. The CDR3 end lies 1 residue beyond the end of the read and is filled in from the germline J gene. This rearrangement joins TRBV16 to TRBJ1-3; D is unclear. This CDR3 is 14 amino acids long. V gave up 5 bases and J gave up 0 bases, with 8 bases separating them. Germline V gene lookup returns CDR1 SGHSA and CDR2 FRNQAP. CDR3 in amino acids: CASSIADSGNTLYF. The covered CDR3 bases are TGTGCAAGCAGCATAGCAGATTCTGGAAATACGCTCTAT.

On this clone: Each gene name is a mouse one. The CDR3 end is not reached by the read, which stops 1 residue before it; the germline J gene fills it in. The chain links TRBV21 to TRBJ2-5; 8 bases agree with TRBD2. TRBV21 is identified as an open reading frame with a role that is uncertain. The ends lost 6 bases at V and 2 bases at J; junction bases unmatched: 4. The CDR3 is 14 amino acids. The CDR3 here is CASSRLGFQDTQYF. The part of the CDR3 DNA that was read is TGTGCTAGCAGCCGACTGGGGTTCCAAGACACCCAGTAC.

As concerns this clone: Genes and germline come from the mouse. Sequencing ends 1 residue short of the CDR3 end; the germline J gene provides the rest. The chain recombines TRBV26 with TRBJ2-3; weak D call: TRBD1 (6 bases). V shed 4 bases and J shed 1 base, with 9 bases lying between them. Germline V CDR1 and CDR2: KGHPV, FQNQEV (reference sequence). The CDR3 is made up of 14 amino acids. The covered CDR3 bases are TGTGCCAGCAGTCAACAGGGAGGTGCAGAAACGCTGTAT. Translation: CASSQQGGAETLY. The whole CDR3 protein reads CASSQQGGAETLYF.

This clone showed up just a few times. The gene names given are mouse names. The CDR3 extends 1 residue past the end of the read, so its final part is completed from the germline J gene. The chain uses TRBV13-3 and TRBJ1-2; 9 bases align to TRBD1. J was trimmed by 4 bases and V by 0 bases; bases with no gene match: 4. This CDR3 spans 15 amino acids. Germline V CDR1 and CDR2: NNHDY, SYVADS. The DNA read from the CDR3 is TGTGCCAGCAGTGATGCGACAGGGGGGGTCTCCGACTACACC. It translates to CASSDATGGVSDYT. The full CDR3 reads CASSDATGGVSDYTF.

Remarks on this clone: Mouse gene names and germline throughout. The CDR3 extends 1 residue past the end of the read, so its final part is completed from the germline J gene. V gene TRBV23 combines with J gene TRBJ1-2; the table's D call, TRBD1, has no DNA check behind it. Germline CDR1 KGHTA, CDR2 FQNQQP. The CDR3 consists of 13 residues. CDR3 sequence: CSSSQSGNSDYTF. The DNA read from the CDR3 is TGCTCCAGCAGTCAATCAGGGAACTCCGACTACACC.

This clone occurred a few times. Gene labels here are mouse ones. From the germline J gene comes the end of the CDR3, since the read stops 1 residue before it. The chain combines TRBV3 with TRBJ1-5; D may be TRBD1 (5 bases). The CDR3 length is 12 residues. The germline V gene has CDR1 SNHLY and CDR2 FYNGKV (reference sequence). V was trimmed by 5 bases and J by 4 bases, leaving 6 bases between them. CDR3 sequence reads: CASSPGNQAPLF. The DNA read from the CDR3 is TGTGCCAGCAGCCCAGGGAACCAGGCTCCGCTT.